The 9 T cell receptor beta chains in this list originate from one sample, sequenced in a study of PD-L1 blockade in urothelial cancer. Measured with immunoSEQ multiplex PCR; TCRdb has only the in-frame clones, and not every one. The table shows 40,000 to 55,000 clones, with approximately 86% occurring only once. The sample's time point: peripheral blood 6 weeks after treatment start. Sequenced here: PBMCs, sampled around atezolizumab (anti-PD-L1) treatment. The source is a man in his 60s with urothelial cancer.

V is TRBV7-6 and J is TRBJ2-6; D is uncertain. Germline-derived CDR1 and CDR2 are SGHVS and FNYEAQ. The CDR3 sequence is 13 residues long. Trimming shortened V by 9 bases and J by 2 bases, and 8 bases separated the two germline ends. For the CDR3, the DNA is TGTGCCAGTTTTTCGGCTGGGGCCAACGTCCTGACTTTC. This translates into CASFSAGANVLTF.

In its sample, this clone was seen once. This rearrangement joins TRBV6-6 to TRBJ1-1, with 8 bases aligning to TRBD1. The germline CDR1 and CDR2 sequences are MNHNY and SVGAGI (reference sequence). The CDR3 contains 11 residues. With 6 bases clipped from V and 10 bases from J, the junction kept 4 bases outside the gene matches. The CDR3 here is CASRGQVTAFF. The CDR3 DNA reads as TGTGCCAGCAGGGGACAGGTAACAGCTTTCTTT.

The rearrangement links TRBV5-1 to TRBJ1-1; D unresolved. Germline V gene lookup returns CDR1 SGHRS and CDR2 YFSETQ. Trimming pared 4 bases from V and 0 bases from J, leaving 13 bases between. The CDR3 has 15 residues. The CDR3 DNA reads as TGCGCCAGCAGCCCCTCCTGGGCCGTGAACACTGAAGCTTTCTTT. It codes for CASSPSWAVNTEAFF. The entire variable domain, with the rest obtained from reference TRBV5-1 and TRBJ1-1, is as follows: KAGVTQTPRYLIKTRGQQVTLSCSPISGHRSVSWYQQTPGQGLQFLFEYFSETQRNKGNFPGRFSGRQFSNSRSEMNVSTLELGDSALYLCASSPSWAVNTEAFFGQGTRLTVV.

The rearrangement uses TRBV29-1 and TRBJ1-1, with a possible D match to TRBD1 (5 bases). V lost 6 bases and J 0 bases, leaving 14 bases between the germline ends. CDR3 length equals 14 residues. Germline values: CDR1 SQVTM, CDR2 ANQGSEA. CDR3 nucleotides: TGCAGCGTAGTCCCGGGACTGTTGAACACTGAAGCTTTCTTT. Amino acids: CSVVPGLLNTEAFF.

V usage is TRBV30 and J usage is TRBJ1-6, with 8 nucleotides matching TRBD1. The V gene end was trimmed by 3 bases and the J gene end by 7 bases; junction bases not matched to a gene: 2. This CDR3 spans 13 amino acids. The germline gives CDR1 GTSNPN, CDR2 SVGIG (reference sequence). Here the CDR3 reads CAWSRDRNSPLHF. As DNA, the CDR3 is TGTGCCTGGAGCCGGGACAGGAATTCACCCCTCCACTTT.

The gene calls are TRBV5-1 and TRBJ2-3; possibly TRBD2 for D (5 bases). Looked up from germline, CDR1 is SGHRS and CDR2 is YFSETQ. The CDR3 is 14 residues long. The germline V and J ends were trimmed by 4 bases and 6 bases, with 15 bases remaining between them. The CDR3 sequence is CASSQNGVRDTQYF. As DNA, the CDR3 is TGCGCCAGCAGCCAAAACGGGGTAAGGGATACGCAGTATTTT.

CDR3 sequence (DNA): TGCGCCAGCAGCTTAGGCGGGAACACTGAAGCTTTCTTT. The encoded protein is CASSLGGNTEAFF. This chain connects TRBV5-1 to TRBJ1-1; D is undetermined. Germline V CDR1 and CDR2: SGHRS, YFSETQ. This CDR3 region has 13 residues. V was cut by 2 bases and J by 1 base, with 6 bases left in between.

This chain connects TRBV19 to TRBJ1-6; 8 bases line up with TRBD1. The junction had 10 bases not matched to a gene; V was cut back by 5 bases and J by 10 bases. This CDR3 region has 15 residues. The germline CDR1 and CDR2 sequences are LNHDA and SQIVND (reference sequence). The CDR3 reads CASSLTTGERSPLHF. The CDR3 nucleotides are TGTGCCAGTAGTCTAACGACAGGGGAACGATCACCCCTCCACTTT. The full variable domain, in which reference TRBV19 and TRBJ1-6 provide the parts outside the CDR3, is DGGITQSPKYLFRKEGQNVTLSCEQNLNHDAMYWYRQDPGQGLRLIYYSQIVNDFQKGDIAEGYSVSREKKESFPLTVTSAQKNPTAFYLCASSLTTGERSPLHFGNGTRLTVT.

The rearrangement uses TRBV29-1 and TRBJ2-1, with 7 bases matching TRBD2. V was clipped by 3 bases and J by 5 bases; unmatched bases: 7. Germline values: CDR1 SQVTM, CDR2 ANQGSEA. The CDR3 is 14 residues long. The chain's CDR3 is CSVDRAGLNNEQFF. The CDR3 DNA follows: TGCAGCGTTGACCGAGCGGGGCTTAACAATGAGCAGTTCTTC.